This T cell receptor beta chain was sequenced in a study of technical replicates of blood from a few donors. Clones were read by immunoSEQ multiplex PCR, and TCRdb kept only the in-frame ones, dropping some. The sample holds about 75,000 clones, 95% to 98% seen once. Material for sequencing was T cells isolated from PBMCs. This TCR was sampled from a human donor in good health.

For the CDR3, the DNA is TGTGCCAGCAGCTTAATCTCGCTGGCAGGGGGCTACGAGCAGTACTTC. It codes for CASSLISLAGGYEQYF. The V and J genes are TRBV11-2 and TRBJ2-7; 7 bases line up with TRBD1. The CDR3 is made up of 16 amino acids. J gave up 3 bases and V 2 bases, and 10 bases lay outside the gene matches. CDR1 and CDR2 (germline): SGHAT, FQNNGV.